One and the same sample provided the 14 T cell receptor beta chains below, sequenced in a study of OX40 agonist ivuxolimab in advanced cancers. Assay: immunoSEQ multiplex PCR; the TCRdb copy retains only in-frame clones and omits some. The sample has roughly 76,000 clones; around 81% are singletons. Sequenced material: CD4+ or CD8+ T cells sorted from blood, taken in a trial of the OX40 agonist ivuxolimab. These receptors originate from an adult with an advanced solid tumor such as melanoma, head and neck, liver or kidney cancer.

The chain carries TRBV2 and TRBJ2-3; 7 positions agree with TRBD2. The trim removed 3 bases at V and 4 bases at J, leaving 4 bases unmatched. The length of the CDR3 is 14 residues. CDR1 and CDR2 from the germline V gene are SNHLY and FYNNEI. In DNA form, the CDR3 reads TGTGCCAGCAGTGAGGAGCGGGAATCAGATACGCAGTATTTT. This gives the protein CASSEERESDTQYF.

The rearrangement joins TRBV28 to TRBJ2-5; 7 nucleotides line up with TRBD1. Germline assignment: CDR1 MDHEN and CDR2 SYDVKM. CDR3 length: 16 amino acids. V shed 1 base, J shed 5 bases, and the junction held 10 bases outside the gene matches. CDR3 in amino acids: CASSLSPTGKGETQYF. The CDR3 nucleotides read TGTGCCAGCAGTTTATCCCCGACAGGGAAGGGGGAGACCCAGTACTTC.

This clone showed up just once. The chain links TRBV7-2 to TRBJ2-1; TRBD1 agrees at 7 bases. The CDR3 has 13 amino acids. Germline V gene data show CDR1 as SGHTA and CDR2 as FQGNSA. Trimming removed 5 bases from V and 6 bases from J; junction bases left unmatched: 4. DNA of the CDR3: TGTGCCAGCAGCCGGTCAGGGGGCAATGAGCAGTTCTTC. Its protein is CASSRSGGNEQFF. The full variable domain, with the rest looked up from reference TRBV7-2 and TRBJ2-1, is GAGVSQSPSNKVTEKGKDVELRCDPISGHTALYWYRQSLGQGLEFLIYFQGNSAPDKSGLPSDRFSAERTGGSVSTLTIQRTQQEDSAVYLCASSRSGGNEQFFGPGTRLTVL.

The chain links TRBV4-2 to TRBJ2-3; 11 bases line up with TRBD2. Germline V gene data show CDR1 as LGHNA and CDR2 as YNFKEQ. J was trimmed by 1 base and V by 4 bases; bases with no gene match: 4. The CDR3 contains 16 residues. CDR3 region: CASSPLAGGGTDTQYF. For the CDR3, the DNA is TGTGCCAGCAGCCCTTTAGCGGGGGGGGGCACAGATACGCAGTATTTT.

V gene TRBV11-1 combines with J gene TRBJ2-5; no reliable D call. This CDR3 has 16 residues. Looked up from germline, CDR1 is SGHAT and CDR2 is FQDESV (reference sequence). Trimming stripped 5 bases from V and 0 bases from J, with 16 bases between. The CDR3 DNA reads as TGTGCCAGCAGCCCGAACCTTGGTGGGCACCAAGAGACCCAGTACTTC. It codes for CASSPNLGGHQETQYF.

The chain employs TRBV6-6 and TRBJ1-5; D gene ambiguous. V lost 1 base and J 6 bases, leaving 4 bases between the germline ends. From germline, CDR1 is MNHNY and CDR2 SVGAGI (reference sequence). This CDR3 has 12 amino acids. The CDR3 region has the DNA TGTGCCAGCAGTTACTTCCCTCAGCCCCAGCATTTT. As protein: CASSYFPQPQHF.

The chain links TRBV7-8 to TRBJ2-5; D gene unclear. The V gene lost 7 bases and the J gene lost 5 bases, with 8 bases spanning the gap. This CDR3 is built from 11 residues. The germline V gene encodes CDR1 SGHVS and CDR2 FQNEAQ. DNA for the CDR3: TGTGCCAGCACTAAGTCGGAGACCCAGTACTTC. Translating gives CASTKSETQYF.

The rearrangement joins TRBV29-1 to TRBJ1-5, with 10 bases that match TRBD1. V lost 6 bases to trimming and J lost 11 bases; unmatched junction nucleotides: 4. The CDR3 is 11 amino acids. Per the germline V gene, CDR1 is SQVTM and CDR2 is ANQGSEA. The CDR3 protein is CSVRTGGSQHF. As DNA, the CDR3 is TGCAGCGTCCGGACAGGGGGATCCCAGCATTTT.

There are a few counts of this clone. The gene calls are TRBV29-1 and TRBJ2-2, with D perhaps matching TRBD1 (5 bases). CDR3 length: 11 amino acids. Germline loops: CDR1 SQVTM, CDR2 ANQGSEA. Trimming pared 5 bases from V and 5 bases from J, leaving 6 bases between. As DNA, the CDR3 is TGCAGCGTTAGGACAACCGGGGAGCTGTTTTTT. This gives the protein CSVRTTGELFF.

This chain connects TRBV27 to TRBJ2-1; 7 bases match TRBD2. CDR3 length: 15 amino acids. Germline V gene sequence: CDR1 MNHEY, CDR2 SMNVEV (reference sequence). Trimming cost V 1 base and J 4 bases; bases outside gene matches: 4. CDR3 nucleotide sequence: TGTGCCAGCAGTTTATTCCCTAGCGGATACAATGAGCAGTTCTTC. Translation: CASSLFPSGYNEQFF.

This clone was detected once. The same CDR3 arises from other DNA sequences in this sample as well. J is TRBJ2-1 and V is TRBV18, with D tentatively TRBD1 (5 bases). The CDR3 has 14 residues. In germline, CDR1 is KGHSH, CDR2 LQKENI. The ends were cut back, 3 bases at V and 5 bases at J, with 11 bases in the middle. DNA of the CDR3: TGTGCCAGCTCACCGTCCGACAGAGACAATGAGCAGTTCTTC. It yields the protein CASSPSDRDNEQFF.

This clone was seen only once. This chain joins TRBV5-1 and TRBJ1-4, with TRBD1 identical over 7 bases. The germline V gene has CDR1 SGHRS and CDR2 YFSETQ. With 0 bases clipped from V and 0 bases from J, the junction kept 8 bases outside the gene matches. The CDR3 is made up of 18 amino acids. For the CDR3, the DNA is TGCGCCAGCAGCTTGGAGGTTCCGGGACAGTCAACTAATGAAAAACTGTTTTTT. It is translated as CASSLEVPGQSTNEKLFF. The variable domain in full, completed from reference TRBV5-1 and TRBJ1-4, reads KAGVTQTPRYLIKTRGQQVTLSCSPISGHRSVSWYQQTPGQGLQFLFEYFSETQRNKGNFPGRFSGRQFSNSRSEMNVSTLELGDSALYLCASSLEVPGQSTNEKLFFGSGTQLSVL.

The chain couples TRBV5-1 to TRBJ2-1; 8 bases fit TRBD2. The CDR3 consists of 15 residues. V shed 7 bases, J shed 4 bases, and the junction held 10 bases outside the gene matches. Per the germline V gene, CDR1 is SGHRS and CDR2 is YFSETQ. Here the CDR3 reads CASDPRGGSYNEQFF. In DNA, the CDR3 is TGCGCCAGCGACCCCCGGGGGGGATCATACAATGAGCAGTTCTTC.

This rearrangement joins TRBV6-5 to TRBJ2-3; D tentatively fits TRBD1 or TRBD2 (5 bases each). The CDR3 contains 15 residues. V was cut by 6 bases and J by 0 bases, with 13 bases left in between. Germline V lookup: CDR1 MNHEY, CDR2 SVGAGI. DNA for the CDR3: TGTGCCAGCAGAGATCGGGGCCTTAGCACAGATACGCAGTATTTT. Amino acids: CASRDRGLSTDTQYF.